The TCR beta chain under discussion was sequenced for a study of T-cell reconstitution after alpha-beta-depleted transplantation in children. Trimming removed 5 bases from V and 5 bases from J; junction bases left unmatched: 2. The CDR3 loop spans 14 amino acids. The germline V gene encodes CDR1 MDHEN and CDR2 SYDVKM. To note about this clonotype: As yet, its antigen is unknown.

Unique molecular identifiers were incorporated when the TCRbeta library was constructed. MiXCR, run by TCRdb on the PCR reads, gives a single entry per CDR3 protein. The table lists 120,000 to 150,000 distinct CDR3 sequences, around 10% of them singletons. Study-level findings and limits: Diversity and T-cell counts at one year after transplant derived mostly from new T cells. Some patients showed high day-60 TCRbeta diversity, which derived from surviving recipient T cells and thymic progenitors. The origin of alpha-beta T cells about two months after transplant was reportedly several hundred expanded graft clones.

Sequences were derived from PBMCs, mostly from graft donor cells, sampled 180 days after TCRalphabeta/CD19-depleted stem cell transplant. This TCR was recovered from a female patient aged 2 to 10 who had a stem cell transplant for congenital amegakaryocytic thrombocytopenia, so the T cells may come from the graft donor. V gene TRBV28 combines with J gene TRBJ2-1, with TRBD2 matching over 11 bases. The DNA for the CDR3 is TGTGCCAGCAGTCAACTAGCGGGAGACAATGAGCAGTTCTTC. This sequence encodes CASSQLAGDNEQFF. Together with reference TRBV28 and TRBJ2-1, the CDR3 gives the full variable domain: DVKVTQSSRYLVKRTGEKVFLECVQDMDHENMFWYRQDPGLGLRLIYFSYDVKMKEKGDIPEGYSVSREKKERFSLILESASTNQTSMYLCASSQLAGDNEQFFGPGTRLTVL.